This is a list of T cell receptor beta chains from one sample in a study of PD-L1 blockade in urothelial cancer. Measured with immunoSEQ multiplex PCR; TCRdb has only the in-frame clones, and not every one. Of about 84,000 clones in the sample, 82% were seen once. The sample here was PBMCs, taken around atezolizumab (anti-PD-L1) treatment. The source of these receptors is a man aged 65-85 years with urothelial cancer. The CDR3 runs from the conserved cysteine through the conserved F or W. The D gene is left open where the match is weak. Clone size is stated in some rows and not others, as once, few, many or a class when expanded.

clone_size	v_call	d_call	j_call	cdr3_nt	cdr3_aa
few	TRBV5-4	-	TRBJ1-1	TGTGCCAGCAGCTCACCCGGGGGGCGGACTGAAGCTTTCTTT	CASSSPGGRTEAFF
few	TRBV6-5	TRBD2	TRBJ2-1	TGTGCCAGCAGTTACTGGGGGGGGAATGAGCAGTTCTTC	CASSYWGGNEQFF
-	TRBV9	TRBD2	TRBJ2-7	TGTGCCAGCAGCGCCGGGACTAGCGAGTACGAGCAGTACTTC	CASSAGTSEYEQYF
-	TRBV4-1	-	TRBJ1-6	TGCGCCAGCAGCCCGATCCAGGGAGGGTCACCCCTCCACTTT	CASSPIQGGSPLHF
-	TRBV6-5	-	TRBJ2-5	TGTGCCAGCAGACTAGTACAGGGTGGCCAAGAGACCCAGTACTTC	CASRLVQGGQETQYF
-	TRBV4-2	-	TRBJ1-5	TGTGCCAGCAGCCAAGACGTACTGTCGGCCCAGCATTTT	CASSQDVLSAQHF
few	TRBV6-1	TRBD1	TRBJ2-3	TGTGCCAGCAGAGACAGGGGAGAGGATACGCAGTATTTT	CASRDRGEDTQYF
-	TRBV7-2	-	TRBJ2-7	TGTGCCAGCAGCCGCGGGGCCGCCTACGAGCAGTACTTC	CASSRGAAYEQYF
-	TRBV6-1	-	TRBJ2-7	TGTGCCAGCAGTGAAGCGGGGGGTGGGTACGAGCAGTACTTC	CASSEAGGGYEQYF
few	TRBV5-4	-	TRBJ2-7	TGTGCCAGCAGCGGGGGCAGTTACGAGCAGTACTTC	CASSGGSYEQYF
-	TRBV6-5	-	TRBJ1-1	TGTGCCAGCAGTTACTCCGCCGGGAACACTGAAGCTTTCTTT	CASSYSAGNTEAFF
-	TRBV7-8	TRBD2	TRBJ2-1	TGTGCCAGCAGCTTTGGACTAGCGGGAGGCGGTGAGCAGTTCTTC	CASSFGLAGGGEQFF
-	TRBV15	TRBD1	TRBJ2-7	TGTGCCACCAGCGGGGGACAGGGACCCTACGAGCAGTACTTC	CATSGGQGPYEQYF
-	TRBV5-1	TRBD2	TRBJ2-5	TGCGCCAGCAGCTTGGTATTCAGACTAGCGGGTGGAGAGACCCAGTACTTC	CASSLVFRLAGGETQYF
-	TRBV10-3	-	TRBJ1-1	TGTGCCATCAGTACAGGGTTGAACACTGAAGCTTTCTTT	CAISTGLNTEAFF
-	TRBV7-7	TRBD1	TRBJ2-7	TGTGCTAGCAGCTCACACCTCGGACAGGCGTCCGAGCAGTACTTC	CASSSHLGQASEQYF
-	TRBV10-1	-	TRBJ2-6	TGCGCCAGCAGTGATACAGGGTCTGGGGCCAACGTCCTGACTTTC	CASSDTGSGANVLTF
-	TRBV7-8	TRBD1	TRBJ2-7	TGTGCCAGCACGCCTTGGTGGCGACAGGGGGCAGACGAGCAGTACTTC	CASTPWWRQGADEQYF
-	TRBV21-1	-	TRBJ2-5	TGTGCCATCAAAGGGGGTCGGGGGGGAGAGACCCAGTACTTC	CAIKGGRGGETQYF
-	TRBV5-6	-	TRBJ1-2	TGTGCCAGCAGCTTGGCAAGGGGTCTCAACTATGGCTACACCTTC	CASSLARGLNYGYTF
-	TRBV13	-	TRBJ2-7	TGTGCCAGCAGCGCTACTTTGTTCGAGCAGTACTTC	CASSATLFEQYF
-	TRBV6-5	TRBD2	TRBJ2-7	TGTGCCAGCAGTAAACTAGCGGGGGAATCCTACGAGCAGTACTTC	CASSKLAGESYEQYF
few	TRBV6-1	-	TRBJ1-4	TGTGCCACCCAAGACAGGTTGGGTGAAAAACTGTTTTTT	CATQDRLGEKLFF
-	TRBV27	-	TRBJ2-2	TGTGCCAGCAGTCTTTTGGGGGGGCTAAACACCGGGGAGCTGTTTTTT	CASSLLGGLNTGELFF
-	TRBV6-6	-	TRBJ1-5	TGTGCCAGCAGGGCAGGTTCTCAGCCCCAGCATTTT	CASRAGSQPQHF
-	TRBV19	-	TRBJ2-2	-	CASSISGQGLMAGELFF
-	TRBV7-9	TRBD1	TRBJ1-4	TGTGCCAGCAGCTTCGGACAGGGGACTAATGAAAAACTGTTTTTT	CASSFGQGTNEKLFF
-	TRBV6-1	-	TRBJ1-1	TGTGCCAGTCCGGTCTGGGGGGGGGCTGAAGCTTTCTTT	CASPVWGGAEAFF
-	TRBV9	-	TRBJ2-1	TGTGCCAGCAGCGTAACGGACAGAGGGGACAATGAGCAGTTCTTC	CASSVTDRGDNEQFF
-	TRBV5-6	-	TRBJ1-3	TGTGCCAGCACCCGTCCCTCTGGAAACACCATATATTTT	CASTRPSGNTIYF
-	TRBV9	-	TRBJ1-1	TGTGCCAGCACCCGGGTTCTGAGCACTGAAGCTTTCTTT	CASTRVLSTEAFF
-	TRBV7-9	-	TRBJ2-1	TGTGCCAGCAGCTTATATATAGCCCACAATGAGCAGTTCTTC	CASSLYIAHNEQFF
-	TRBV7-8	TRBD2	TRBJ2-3	TGTGCCAGCAGCTCAACTACTAGCGGAGCAGATACGCAGTATTTT	CASSSTTSGADTQYF
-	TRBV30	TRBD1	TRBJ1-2	TGTGCCTGGAGAAGGACAGGGTACGACTATGGCTACACCTTC	CAWRRTGYDYGYTF
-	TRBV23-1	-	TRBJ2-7	TGCGCCAGCACTCTGACAGATCACGAGCAGTACTTC	CASTLTDHEQYF